The sequence of this T cell receptor beta chain was determined in a study of blood T cell repertoires in COVID-19. Study in general: Sites in the United States, Italy and Spain provided acute and convalescent COVID-19 samples. The cDNA or gDNA used as material had been derived from T cells, B-cell-depleted T cells, or PBMCs.

In germline, CDR1 is MDHEN, CDR2 SYDVKM. The CDR3 length is 12 residues. Germline trimming cut 5 bases from V and 7 bases from J; bases unmatched to any gene: 3. Libraries were prepared by immunoSEQ multiplex PCR; TCRdb keeps only in-frame clonotypes and omits some of them. The sample has about 99,000 clones; approximately 87% are singletons. The genes are TRBV28 and TRBJ1-2; TRBD1 aligns across 8 bases. Material for sequencing was peripheral blood. The receptor's source is a man between 50 and 59 years old with acute or convalescent COVID-19. This CDR3 is CASSEDRVGYTF. In nucleotides, the CDR3 is TGTGCCAGCAGTGAGGACAGGGTTGGCTACACCTTC.